This T cell receptor (beta chain) was identified during a study of CD8 T cells in Susac syndrome. About the study: Clinical remission applied to roughly 8 sequenced Susac syndrome patients, and roughly 6 had active disease. Susac syndrome patients were untreated, on corticosteroids with some adding intravenous immunoglobulin, or on intravenous immunoglobulin only. General study findings and limits: In Susac patients, clonal expansion was not detected in CD4+ cells.

About this clonotype: Its antigen remains unknown.

Reverse transcription of roughly 0.5 to 1 ug RNA was performed with random hexamers. TCRdb ran MiXCR on the immunoSEQ multiplex PCR reads and lists one entry per CDR3 protein. The table records under 150,000 distinct CDR3 sequences, about 95% of them present only once. The CDR3 is 15 amino acids. With 5 bases removed from V and 0 bases from J, the gap between germline ends came to 14 bases. The germline V gene has CDR1 LGHDT and CDR2 YNNKEL (reference sequence). The sample taken for sequencing was CD4+ T cells from PBMCs. This receptor was obtained from a human donor with Susac syndrome. The chain is built from TRBV3-1 and TRBJ2-7; possibly TRBD1 for D (6 bases). The CDR3 region has the DNA TGTGCCAGCAGCTTGCAGGGGTCAAGCTCCTACGAGCAGTACTTC. It yields the protein CASSLQGSSSYEQYF.